The source of this T cell receptor beta chain is a study of response to subunit inactivated influenza vaccine. Germline-derived CDR1 and CDR2 are SEHNR and FQNEAQ (reference sequence). J gave up 3 bases and V 5 bases, and 11 bases lay outside the gene matches. CDR3 length equals 17 residues. TCRdb analysed the RT-PCR reads with MiXCR anew, one entry per CDR3 protein. The sample consists of about 780,000 distinct CDR3 sequences, about 18% of them appearing once. This clonotype was counted a few times. The V and J genes are TRBV7-9 and TRBJ2-2; 8 nucleotides agree with TRBD1. Sample: PBMCs from blood, taken 4 to 6 days after vaccination. The sequence was obtained from a man aged 50 to 59 who received an inactivated influenza vaccine. In DNA form, the CDR3 reads TGTGCCAGCAGCCTACCAAGGACAGGGTCGGACACCGGGGAGCTGTTTTTT. This sequence encodes CASSLPRTGSDTGELFF.